These 8 T cell receptor beta chains came from one sample sequenced in a study of memory CD4+ T cells and cytomegalovirus serostatus (dated by TCRdb to the late 2010s). The library came from the immunoSEQ multiplex PCR assay. TCRdb limited this immuneACCESS table to in-frame rearrangements with V and J called. A share of clones is missing; checked studies link under half to unresolved V genes, and the rest is unexplained. This sample holds over 55,000 clones; around 79% were observed only once. Together, the top ten hold approximately 0.8% of the sample. Single viable CD3+CD4+CD8-CD45RO+ cells were sorted as memory CD4+ T cells on a FACSAria II. Input material: memory CD4+ T cells from blood. These receptors originate from an adult in good health and CMV-seronegative.

This chain links TRBV19 with TRBJ1-5; the D gene is possibly TRBD1 (6 bases). This CDR3 has 13 residues. Germline lookup yields CDR1 LNHDA and CDR2 SQIVND (reference sequence). Trimming shortened V by 4 bases and J by 10 bases, and 14 bases separated the two germline ends. The CDR3 sequence is CASSRLQGGPQHF. The CDR3 DNA follows: TGTGCCAGTAGTAGGTTACAGGGAGGACCCCAGCATTTT.

This sequence joins TRBV19 and TRBJ2-1; 11 nucleotides line up with TRBD2. The CDR3 spans 16 residues. The germline V gene encodes CDR1 LNHDA and CDR2 SQIVND (reference sequence). J was trimmed by 2 bases and V by 5 bases; bases with no gene match: 5. DNA of the CDR3: TGTGCCAGTAGTCCCTTAGCGGGAGGGGCCTACAATGAGCAGTTCTTC. This gives the protein CASSPLAGGAYNEQFF. Complete variable domain (other parts from reference TRBV19 and TRBJ2-1): DGGITQSPKYLFRKEGQNVTLSCEQNLNHDAMYWYRQDPGQGLRLIYYSQIVNDFQKGDIAEGYSVSREKKESFPLTVTSAQKNPTAFYLCASSPLAGGAYNEQFFGPGTRLTVL.

The rearrangement joins TRBV19 to TRBJ1-2, with 10 bases fitting TRBD1. This CDR3 is 16 amino acids long. CDR1 is LNHDA, CDR2 SQIVND, per germline (reference sequence). The V gene end was trimmed by 4 bases and the J gene end by 4 bases; junction bases not matched to a gene: 9. CDR3 DNA sequence: TGTGCCAGTAGTAGTCCGGGGACAGGGGAACGCTATGGCTACACCTTC. Amino acid sequence: CASSSPGTGERYGYTF.

This clone turned up a few times. The V and J genes are TRBV15 and TRBJ2-7; D may be TRBD2 (6 bases). V was trimmed by 1 base and J by 2 bases, leaving 9 bases between them. This CDR3 contains 14 residues. Germline V gene sequence: CDR1 LNHNV, CDR2 YYDKDF (reference sequence). CDR3 in amino acids: CATSRVGGTYEQYF. In DNA, the CDR3 is TGTGCCACCAGCAGAGTCGGAGGGACCTACGAGCAGTACTTC.

This chain's CDR3 is CASSEEPTDTQYF. The CDR3 DNA reads as TGTGCCAGCAGTGAGGAACCCACAGATACGCAGTATTTT. The chain recombines TRBV6-4 with TRBJ2-3; D uncertain. This CDR3 comprises 13 residues. Germline CDR1 MRHNA, CDR2 SNTAGT. The V and J ends lost 3 bases and 2 bases respectively, with 6 bases between them.

To note about this clone: Other DNA variants within this sample encode the same CDR3. The gene calls are TRBV18 and TRBJ2-7, with a tentative D call TRBD1 (6 bases). In germline, CDR1 is KGHSH, CDR2 LQKENI. This CDR3 region has 15 residues. Trimming pared 2 bases from V and 1 base from J, leaving 12 bases between. CDR3 sequence (DNA): TGTGCCAGCTCACCAAGCAGGGGTCTTTCCTACGAGCAGTACTTC. Translation: CASSPSRGLSYEQYF.

The chain couples TRBV6-5 to TRBJ2-2, with unresolved D. V was cut by 2 bases and J by 7 bases, with 17 bases left in between. In germline, CDR1 is MNHEY, CDR2 SVGAGI. CDR3 size: 16 residues. CDR3 protein: CASSYRTVTLGGELFF. The CDR3 bases are TGTGCCAGCAGTTACCGGACGGTTACACTCGGCGGGGAGCTGTTTTTT.

In its sample, this clone was seen a few times. The rearrangement joins TRBV19 to TRBJ2-1; 10 bases fit TRBD2. The CDR3 runs to 17 residues. CDR1 is LNHDA, CDR2 SQIVND, per germline (reference sequence). J lost 6 bases, V lost 6 bases, and 14 bases had no gene match. The CDR3 spells CASSRGAGLAFGNEQFF. DNA of the CDR3: TGTGCCAGTAGCCGGGGTGCGGGACTAGCGTTCGGCAATGAGCAGTTCTTC. Full variable domain (outside the CDR3, taken from reference TRBV19 and TRBJ2-1): DGGITQSPKYLFRKEGQNVTLSCEQNLNHDAMYWYRQDPGQGLRLIYYSQIVNDFQKGDIAEGYSVSREKKESFPLTVTSAQKNPTAFYLCASSRGAGLAFGNEQFFGPGTRLTVL.